These 5 T cell receptor beta chains came from one sample sequenced in a study of blood T cell repertoires in COVID-19 (TCRdb year 2020). The library was prepared using the immunoSEQ multiplex PCR assay. TCRdb stores this immuneACCESS table with in-frame sequences only. Part of the clones is absent; in the studies checked, under half of the shortfall reflects unresolved V genes, and no reason is known for the rest. The sample includes 300,000 to 400,000 clones, with approximately 90% observed a single time. The top ten clonotypes cover 3% to 5% of the sample. The sample consisted of PBMCs or T cells enriched from blood (not recorded which). Every receptor here comes from a young woman who had been exposed to COVID-19.

The chain has TRBV7-6 and TRBJ2-5; 7 bases line up with TRBD1. V was pared by 8 bases and J by 3 bases, with 15 bases of the junction left unmatched. CDR1 is SGHVS and CDR2 is FNYEAQ in the germline V gene. The CDR3 is 16 amino acids. CDR3 sequence: CASGPGTAFKEETQYF. CDR3 DNA: TGTGCCAGCGGCCCTGGGACAGCGTTTAAGGAAGAGACCCAGTACTTC.

The V and J genes are TRBV13 and TRBJ1-4; 7 bases match TRBD1. Germline CDR1 and CDR2: PRHDT and FYEKMQ (reference sequence). This CDR3 is built from 14 residues. With 5 bases clipped from V and 7 bases from J, the junction kept 7 bases outside the gene matches. In DNA form, the CDR3 reads TGTGCCAGCAGCCCCCGACAGGGAAGTGAAAAACTGTTTTTT. Translation gives CASSPRQGSEKLFF.

The chain is built from TRBV9 and TRBJ1-4; D not resolved. The CDR3 length is 18 residues. The V gene's germline CDR1 is SGDLS and CDR2 YYNGEE. V shed 4 bases and J shed 5 bases, with 24 bases lying between them. DNA of the CDR3: TGTGCCAGCAGCATCAGTAGAGGAGAGGGTGAGGAGAATGAAAAACTGTTTTTT. Its translation: CASSISRGEGEENEKLFF.

The chain employs TRBV19 and TRBJ1-2, with TRBD1 matching 8 bases. The CDR3 length is 14 residues. Per germline, CDR1 LNHDA and CDR2 SQIVND (reference sequence). The junction had 11 bases not matched to a gene; V was cut back by 10 bases and J by 4 bases. CDR3 amino acids: CATRTGPRTYGYTF. CDR3 nucleotides: TGTGCCACAAGGACAGGGCCTCGGACCTATGGCTACACCTTC.

The genes are TRBV7-9 and TRBJ1-4; 7 bases are shared with TRBD1. The CDR3 has 17 residues. V was clipped by 3 bases and J by 0 bases; unmatched bases: 7. The germline CDR1 and CDR2 sequences are SEHNR and FQNEAQ (reference sequence). The CDR3: CASSFPGQPATNEKLFF. The CDR3 DNA is TGTGCCAGCAGCTTCCCGGGACAGCCTGCAACTAATGAAAAACTGTTTTTT.